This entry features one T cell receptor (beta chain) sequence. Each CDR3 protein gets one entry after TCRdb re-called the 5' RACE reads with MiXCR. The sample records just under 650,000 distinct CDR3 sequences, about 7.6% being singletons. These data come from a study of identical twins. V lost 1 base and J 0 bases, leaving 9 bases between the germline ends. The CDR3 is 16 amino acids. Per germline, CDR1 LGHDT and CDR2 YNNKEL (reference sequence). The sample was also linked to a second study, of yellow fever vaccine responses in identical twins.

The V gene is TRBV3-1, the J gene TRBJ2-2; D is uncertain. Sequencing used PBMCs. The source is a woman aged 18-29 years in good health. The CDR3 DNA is TGTGCCAGCAGCCAAGGTCGGCGCGCGAACACCGGGGAGCTGTTTTTT. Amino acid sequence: CASSQGRRANTGELFF.